Listed below are T cell receptor beta chains from one sample, sequenced in a study of CD4 T cell repertoires in COVID-19. Sequenced by immunoSEQ multiplex PCR; TCRdb stores in-frame clones only, minus some. The sample includes approximately 75,000 clones, about 83% of them seen just once. Sequencing used CD4+ T cells from peripheral blood, obtained after recovery from COVID-19. All receptors derive from a human donor who had COVID-19. The CDR3 runs from the conserved cysteine through the conserved F or W. The D gene is left open where the match is weak. Size is omitted from some rows. Given values are once, few, many or a class for expanded clones.

V gene: TRBV11-1; J gene: TRBJ2-3; clone size: .; D gene: .; CDR3 protein: CASSLDSTFLKGTQYF; CDR3 DNA: TGTGCCAGCAGCTTAGATTCAACCTTCTTAAAGGGAACGCAGTATTTT
V gene: TRBV10-1; J gene: TRBJ1-5; clone size: .; D gene: .; CDR3 protein: CASSESTHGRVVSNQPQHF; CDR3 DNA: TGCGCCAGCAGTGAGTCGACTCACGGAAGGGTTGTAAGCAATCAGCCCCAGCATTTT
V gene: TRBV19; J gene: TRBJ1-1; clone size: .; D gene: .; CDR3 protein: CASRSRGQNTEAFF; CDR3 DNA: TGTGCCAGTAGGTCCCGCGGACAGAACACTGAAGCTTTCTTT
V gene: TRBV10-1; J gene: TRBJ2-3; clone size: few; D gene: .; CDR3 protein: CASSPQGLNTDTQYF; CDR3 DNA: TGCGCCAGCAGTCCTCAGGGGTTGAACACAGATACGCAGTATTTT
V gene: TRBV9; J gene: TRBJ1-1; clone size: once; D gene: .; CDR3 protein: CASSVQAGTMNTEAFF; CDR3 DNA: TGTGCCAGCAGCGTACAGGCCGGGACCATGAACACTGAAGCTTTCTTT
V gene: TRBV2; J gene: TRBJ1-5; clone size: .; D gene: .; CDR3 protein: CASSPERYSNQPQHF; CDR3 DNA: TGTGCCAGCAGCCCCGAAAGGTATAGCAATCAGCCCCAGCATTTT
V gene: TRBV2; J gene: TRBJ1-1; clone size: once; D gene: TRBD1; CDR3 protein: CASRGQGGNTEAFF; CDR3 DNA: TGTGCCAGCAGGGGACAGGGGGGGAACACTGAAGCTTTCTTT
V gene: TRBV30; J gene: TRBJ2-5; clone size: .; D gene: .; CDR3 protein: CAWIKSGGGETQYF; CDR3 DNA: TGTGCCTGGATTAAATCCGGGGGAGGAGAGACCCAGTACTTC
V gene: TRBV12-3/TRBV12-4; J gene: TRBJ2-5; clone size: .; D gene: .; CDR3 protein: CASSFGETQYF; CDR3 DNA: TGTGCCAGCAGTTTCGGTGAGACCCAGTACTTC
V gene: TRBV10-2; J gene: TRBJ2-1; clone size: .; D gene: .; CDR3 protein: CASSGRKTYNEQFF; CDR3 DNA: TGCGCCAGCAGTGGCAGAAAAACCTACAATGAGCAGTTCTTC
V gene: TRBV7-9; J gene: TRBJ2-1; clone size: .; D gene: TRBD1; CDR3 protein: CASSLEGVRGSEQFF; CDR3 DNA: TGTGCCAGCAGCTTAGAGGGGGTCAGGGGGAGTGAGCAGTTCTTC
V gene: TRBV3-1/TRBV3-2; J gene: TRBJ1-1; clone size: few; D gene: .; CDR3 protein: CASSQRAMNTEAFF; CDR3 DNA: TGTGCCAGCAGCCAACGGGCCATGAACACTGAAGCTTTCTTT
V gene: TRBV7-2; J gene: TRBJ2-2; clone size: .; D gene: .; CDR3 protein: CASSFHRIADLTGELFF; CDR3 DNA: TGTGCCAGCAGCTTCCACCGGATTGCGGACTTGACCGGGGAGCTGTTTTTT
V gene: TRBV6-5; J gene: TRBJ2-2; clone size: few; D gene: .; CDR3 protein: CASSRFQGTGELFF; CDR3 DNA: TGTGCCAGCAGTCGTTTCCAGGGTACCGGGGAGCTGTTTTTT
V gene: TRBV5-8; J gene: TRBJ1-4; clone size: once; D gene: .; CDR3 protein: CASSLKQGREKLFF; CDR3 DNA: TGTGCCAGCAGCTTGAAACAGGGCCGTGAAAAACTGTTTTTT
V gene: TRBV12-3/TRBV12-4; J gene: TRBJ2-5; clone size: .; D gene: .; CDR3 protein: CASSLSGPATQYF; CDR3 DNA: TGTGCCAGCAGTTTATCCGGGCCCGCGACCCAGTACTTC
V gene: TRBV27; J gene: TRBJ1-1; clone size: .; D gene: .; CDR3 protein: CASSAGTVMNTEAFF; CDR3 DNA: TGTGCCAGCAGTGCCGGGACCGTGATGAACACTGAAGCTTTCTTT
V gene: TRBV7-9; J gene: TRBJ2-2; clone size: .; D gene: .; CDR3 protein: CASSLGGLTGELFF; CDR3 DNA: TGTGCCAGCAGCCTTGGGGGCCTCACCGGGGAGCTGTTTTTT
V gene: TRBV5-1; J gene: TRBJ2-1; clone size: .; D gene: .; CDR3 protein: CASSFNNEQFF; CDR3 DNA: TGCGCCAGCAGCTTTAACAATGAGCAGTTCTTC
V gene: TRBV5-1; J gene: TRBJ2-1; clone size: .; D gene: .; CDR3 protein: CASSYLDEQFF; CDR3 DNA: TGCGCCAGCAGCTATTTAGATGAGCAGTTCTTC
V gene: TRBV6-5; J gene: TRBJ2-7; clone size: .; D gene: .; CDR3 protein: CASSYSVWGYEQYF; CDR3 DNA: TGTGCCAGCAGTTACTCGGTCTGGGGCTACGAGCAGTACTTC
V gene: TRBV6-5; J gene: TRBJ2-5; clone size: few; D gene: .; CDR3 protein: CASSYTGYQETQYF; CDR3 DNA: TGTGCCAGCAGTTACACAGGGTACCAAGAGACCCAGTACTTC